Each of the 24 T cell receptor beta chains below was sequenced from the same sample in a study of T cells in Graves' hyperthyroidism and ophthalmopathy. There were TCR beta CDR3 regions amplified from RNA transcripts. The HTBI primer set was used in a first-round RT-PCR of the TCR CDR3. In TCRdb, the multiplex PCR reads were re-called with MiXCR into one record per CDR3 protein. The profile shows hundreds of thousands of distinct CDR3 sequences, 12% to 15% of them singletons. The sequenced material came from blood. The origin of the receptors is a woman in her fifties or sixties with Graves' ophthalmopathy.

CDR3 bases: TGTGCCAGCAGCAAGGACACTTTGCTCTCTGGAAACACCATATATTTT. It encodes CASSKDTLLSGNTIYF. The V call is TRBV5-6, the J call TRBJ1-3, with D maybe TRBD1 (5 bases). The germline gives CDR1 SGHDT, CDR2 YYEEEE. With 4 bases removed from V and 0 bases from J, the gap between germline ends came to 14 bases. There are 16 residues in the CDR3.

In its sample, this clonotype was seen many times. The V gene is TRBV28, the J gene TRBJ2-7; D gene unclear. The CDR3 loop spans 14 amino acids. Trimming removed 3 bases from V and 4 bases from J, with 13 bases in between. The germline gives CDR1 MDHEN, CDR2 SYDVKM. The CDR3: CASSLAGQWYEQYF. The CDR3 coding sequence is TGTGCCAGCAGTTTGGCAGGCCAGTGGTACGAGCAGTACTTC.

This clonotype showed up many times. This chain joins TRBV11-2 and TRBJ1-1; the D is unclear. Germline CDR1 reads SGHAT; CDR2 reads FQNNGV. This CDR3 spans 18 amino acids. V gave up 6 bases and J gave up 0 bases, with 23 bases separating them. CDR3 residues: CASSPLAPRTVMNTEAFF. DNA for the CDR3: TGTGCCAGCAGTCCGCTGGCCCCCAGGACGGTCATGAACACTGAAGCTTTCTTT.

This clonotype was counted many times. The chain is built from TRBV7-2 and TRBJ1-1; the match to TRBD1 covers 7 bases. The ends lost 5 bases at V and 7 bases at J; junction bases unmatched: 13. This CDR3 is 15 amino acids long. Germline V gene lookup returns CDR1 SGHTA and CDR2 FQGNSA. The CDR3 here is CASSTSVTGIDEAFF. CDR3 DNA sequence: TGTGCCAGCAGCACATCGGTGACAGGGATTGATGAAGCTTTCTTT.

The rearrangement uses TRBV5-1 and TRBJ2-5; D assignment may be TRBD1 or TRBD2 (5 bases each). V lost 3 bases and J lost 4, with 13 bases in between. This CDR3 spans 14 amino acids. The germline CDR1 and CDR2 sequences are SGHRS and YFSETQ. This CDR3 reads CASSWTRGGETQYF. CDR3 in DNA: TGCGCCAGCAGCTGGACTCGGGGCGGAGAGACCCAGTACTTC.

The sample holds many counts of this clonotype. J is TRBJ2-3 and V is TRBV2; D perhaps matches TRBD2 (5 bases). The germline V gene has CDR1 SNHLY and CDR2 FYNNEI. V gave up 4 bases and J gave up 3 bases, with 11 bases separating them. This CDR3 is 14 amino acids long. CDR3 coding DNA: TGTGCCAGCAGTGGAGCGGTTAGGACAGATACGCAGTATTTT. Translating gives CASSGAVRTDTQYF.

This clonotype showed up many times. In DNA form, the CDR3 reads TGTGCCAGCAGCTTAGGCCCGGGGGCCTACGAGCAGTACTTC. Translation: CASSLGPGAYEQYF. J is TRBJ2-7 and V is TRBV11-2; TRBD2 might be the D (6 bases). This CDR3 has 14 amino acids. CDR1 and CDR2 (germline): SGHAT, FQNNGV. With 1 base removed from V and 2 bases from J, the gap between germline ends came to 9 bases. Full variable domain (remainder filled in from reference TRBV11-2 and TRBJ2-7): EAGVAQSPRYKIIEKRQSVAFWCNPISGHATLYWYQQILGQGPKLLIQFQNNGVVDDSQLPKDRFSAERLKGVDSTLKIQPAKLEDSAVYLCASSLGPGAYEQYFGPGTRLTVT.

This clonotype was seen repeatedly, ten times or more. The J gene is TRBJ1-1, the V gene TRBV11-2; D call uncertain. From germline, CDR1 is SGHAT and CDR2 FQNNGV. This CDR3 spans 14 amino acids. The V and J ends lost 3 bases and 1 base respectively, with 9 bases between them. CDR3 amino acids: CASSFFRQNTEAFF. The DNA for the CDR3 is TGTGCCAGCAGCTTCTTTCGACAGAACACTGAAGCTTTCTTT.

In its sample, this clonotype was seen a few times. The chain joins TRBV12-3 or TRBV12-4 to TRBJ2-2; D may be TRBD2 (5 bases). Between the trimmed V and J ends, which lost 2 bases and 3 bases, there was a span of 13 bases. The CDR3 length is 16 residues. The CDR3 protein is CASSLFRGTDTGELFF. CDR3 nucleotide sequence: TGTGCCAGCAGTTTATTTCGGGGAACGGACACCGGGGAGCTGTTTTTT.

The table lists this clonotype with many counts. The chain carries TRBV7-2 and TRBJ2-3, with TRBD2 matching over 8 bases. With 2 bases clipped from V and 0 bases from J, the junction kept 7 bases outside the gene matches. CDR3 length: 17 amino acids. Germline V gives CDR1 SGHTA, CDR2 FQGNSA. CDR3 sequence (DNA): TGTGCCAGCAGCTTACGGGGGGGTAGCGGGAGCACAGATACGCAGTATTTT. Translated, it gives CASSLRGGSGSTDTQYF. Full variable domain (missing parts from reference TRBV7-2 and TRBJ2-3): GAGVSQSPSNKVTEKGKDVELRCDPISGHTALYWYRQSLGQGLEFLIYFQGNSAPDKSGLPSDRFSAERTGGSVSTLTIQRTQQEDSAVYLCASSLRGGSGSTDTQYFGPGTRLTVL.

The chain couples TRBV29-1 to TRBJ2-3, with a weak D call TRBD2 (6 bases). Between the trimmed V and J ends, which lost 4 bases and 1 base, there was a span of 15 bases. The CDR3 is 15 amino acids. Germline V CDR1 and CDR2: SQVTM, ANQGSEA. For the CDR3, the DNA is TGCAGCGTTGTAGGGGACCGGAGGGGCACAGATACGCAGTATTTT. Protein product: CSVVGDRRGTDTQYF.

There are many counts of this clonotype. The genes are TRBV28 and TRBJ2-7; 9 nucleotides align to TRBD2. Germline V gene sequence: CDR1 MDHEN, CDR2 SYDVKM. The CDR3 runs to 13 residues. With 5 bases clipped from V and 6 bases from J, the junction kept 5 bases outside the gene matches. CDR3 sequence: CASSLAGLAEQYF. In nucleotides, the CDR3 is TGTGCCAGCAGTCTAGCGGGACTCGCCGAGCAGTACTTC.

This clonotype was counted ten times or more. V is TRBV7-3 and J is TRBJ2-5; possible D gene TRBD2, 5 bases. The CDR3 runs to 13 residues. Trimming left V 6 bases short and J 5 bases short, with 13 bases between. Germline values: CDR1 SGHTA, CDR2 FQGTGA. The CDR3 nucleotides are TGTGCCAGCAGTCCGGCAGGAGGCGAGACCCAGTACTTC. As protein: CASSPAGGETQYF.

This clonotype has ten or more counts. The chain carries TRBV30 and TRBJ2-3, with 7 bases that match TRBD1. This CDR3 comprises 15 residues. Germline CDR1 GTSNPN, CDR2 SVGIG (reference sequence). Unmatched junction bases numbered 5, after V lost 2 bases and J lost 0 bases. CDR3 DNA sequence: TGTGCCTGGAGTCGACAGGGAGAGAGCACAGATACGCAGTATTTT. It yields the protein CAWSRQGESTDTQYF.

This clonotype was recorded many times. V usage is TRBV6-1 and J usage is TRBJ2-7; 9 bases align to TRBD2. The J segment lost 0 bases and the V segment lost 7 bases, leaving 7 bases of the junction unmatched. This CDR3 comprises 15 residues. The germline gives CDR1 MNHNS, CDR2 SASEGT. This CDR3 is CASTLSGRFSYEQYF. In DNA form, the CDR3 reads TGTGCCAGCACTCTGAGCGGGAGGTTCTCCTACGAGCAGTACTTC.

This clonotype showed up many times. In DNA, the CDR3 is TGTGCCAGTATCGGGACAGGGGGCACCGGGGAGCTGTTTTTT. Encoded protein: CASIGTGGTGELFF. The V gene is TRBV19, the J gene TRBJ2-2; 11 positions match TRBD1. The J segment lost 4 bases and the V segment lost 7 bases, leaving 2 bases of the junction unmatched. CDR3 length: 14 amino acids. Germline V lookup: CDR1 LNHDA, CDR2 SQIVND (reference sequence).

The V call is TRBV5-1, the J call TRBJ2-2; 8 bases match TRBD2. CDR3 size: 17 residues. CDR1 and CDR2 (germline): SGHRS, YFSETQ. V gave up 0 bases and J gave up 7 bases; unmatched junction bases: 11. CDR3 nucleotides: TGCGCCAGCAGCTTGGCCCCCGTCGGGGGGGGAGGCGGGGAGCTGTTTTTT. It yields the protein CASSLAPVGGGGGELFF.

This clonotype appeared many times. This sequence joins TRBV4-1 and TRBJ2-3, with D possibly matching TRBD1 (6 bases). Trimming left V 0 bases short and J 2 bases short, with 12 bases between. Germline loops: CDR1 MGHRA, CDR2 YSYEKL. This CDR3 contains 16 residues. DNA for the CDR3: TGCGCCAGCAGCCAAGACTGGGGACACTTCACAGATACGCAGTATTTT. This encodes CASSQDWGHFTDTQYF.

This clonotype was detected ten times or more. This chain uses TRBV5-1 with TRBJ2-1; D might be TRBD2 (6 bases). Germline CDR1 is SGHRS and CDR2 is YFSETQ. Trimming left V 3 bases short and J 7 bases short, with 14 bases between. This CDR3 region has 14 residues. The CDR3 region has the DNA TGCGCCAGCAGCTCTGCTAGTAGCGGAAATGAGCAGTTCTTC. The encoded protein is CASSSASSGNEQFF.

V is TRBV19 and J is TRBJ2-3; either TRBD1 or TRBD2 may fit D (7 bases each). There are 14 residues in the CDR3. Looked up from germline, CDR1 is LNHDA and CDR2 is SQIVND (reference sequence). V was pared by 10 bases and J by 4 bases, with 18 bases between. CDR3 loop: CATGGGAGPDTQYF. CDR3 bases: TGTGCCACAGGGGGGGGCGCGGGGCCAGATACGCAGTATTTT.

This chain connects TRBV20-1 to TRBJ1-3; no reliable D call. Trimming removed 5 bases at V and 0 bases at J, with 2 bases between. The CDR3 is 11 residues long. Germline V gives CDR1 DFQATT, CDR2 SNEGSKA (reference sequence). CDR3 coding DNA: TGCAGTGCTCCCTCTGGAAACACCATATATTTT. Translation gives CSAPSGNTIYF.

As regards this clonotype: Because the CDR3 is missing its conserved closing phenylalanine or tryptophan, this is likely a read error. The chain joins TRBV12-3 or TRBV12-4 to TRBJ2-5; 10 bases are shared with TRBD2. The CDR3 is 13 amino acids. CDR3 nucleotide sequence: TGTGCCAGCAGTCTAGCGGGAGTTGAGACCCAGTACCTC. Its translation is CASSLAGVETQYL.

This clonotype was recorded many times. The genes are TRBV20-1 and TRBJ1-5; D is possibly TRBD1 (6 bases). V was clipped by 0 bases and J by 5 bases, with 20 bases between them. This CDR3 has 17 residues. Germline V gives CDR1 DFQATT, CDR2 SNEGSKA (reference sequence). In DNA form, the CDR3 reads TGCAGTGCTAGAGATGTTTTGGGGGGCGCGGGCGATCAGCCCCAGCATTTT. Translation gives CSARDVLGGAGDQPQHF.

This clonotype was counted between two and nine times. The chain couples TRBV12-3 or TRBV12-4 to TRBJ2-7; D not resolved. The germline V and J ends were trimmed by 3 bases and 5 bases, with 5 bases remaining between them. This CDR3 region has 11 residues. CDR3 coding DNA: TGTGCCAGCAGTTTCAAAAACGAGCAGTACTTC. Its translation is CASSFKNEQYF.